The present T cell receptor (beta chain) was sequenced within a study of memory CD4+ T cells and cytomegalovirus serostatus. Turning to the study itself: Of the healthy Belgian adults, 9 or 10 were CMV seropositive and 20 to 25 seronegative.

Concerning this clone itself: Its antigen remains unknown.

Here immunoSEQ multiplex PCR was the method, and the copy in TCRdb shows in-frame clones only, minus some. The data contain approximately 50,000 clones, about 68% of them singletons. The sort gate was single viable CD3+CD4+CD8-CD45RO+ cells for memory CD4+ T cells. Donors' CMV status reflects serum IgG against pp150, pp28, p38, p52. CD4+ T cells were isolated by positive magnetic selection. The CDR3 runs 14 residues. Looked up from germline, CDR1 is SGHTA and CDR2 is FQGNSA. The V and J ends lost 6 bases and 0 bases, in that order; junction bases with no gene match: 2. Whole-study findings and limits: Each of approximately 73 CMV-associated TCRbeta sequences occurred in one to five individuals.

V gene TRBV7-2 combines with J gene TRBJ1-5; the match to TRBD1 covers 7 bases. This TCR was sampled from an adult in good health and CMV-seropositive. The source material was memory CD4+ T cells from blood. The CDR3 reads CASSRQGSNQPQHF. In nucleotides, the CDR3 is TGTGCCAGCAGTCGACAGGGTAGCAATCAGCCCCAGCATTTT.